Listed below are T cell receptor beta chains from one sample, sequenced in a study of graft-versus-host responses after intestinal transplantation. Assay used: immunoSEQ multiplex PCR; TCRdb lists only in-frame clones, some missing. Altogether approximately 99,000 clones are present, 85% to 95% being singletons, with the ten largest covering around 0.067%. Which antigens these TCRs recognize remains unknown. The sequences come from unstimulated CD8+ T cells sorted from spleen or lymph node cells, collected before transplant. The receptors shown here come from a human donor who was the organ donor for an intestinal transplant. Both conserved end residues are part of each CDR3. The D gene is left open where the match is weak. Size tells how often a clone was seen (once, few, many) or the class of an expanded clone, and some rows leave it out.

j_call v_call clone_size d_call cdr3_aa cdr3_nt
TRBJ2-5 TRBV15 - TRBD2 CATRGPSGRAETQYF TGTGCCACCAGGGGGCCCAGCGGGAGGGCAGAGACCCAGTACTTC
TRBJ1-1 TRBV6-1 - - CASTEGGTEAFF TGTGCCAGCACCGAAGGGGGTACTGAAGCTTTCTTT
TRBJ2-3 TRBV5-4 - TRBD2 CASAILAGGADTQYF TGTGCCAGCGCTATACTAGCGGGGGGGGCAGATACGCAGTATTTT
TRBJ2-7 TRBV5-4 - - CASSLGVFSYEQYF TGTGCCAGCAGCTTAGGGGTTTTCTCCTACGAGCAGTACTTC
TRBJ1-1 TRBV11-1 - TRBD1 CASSLNRGNTEAFF TGTGCCAGCAGCTTAAACAGGGGGAACACTGAAGCTTTCTTT
TRBJ2-3 TRBV13 once - CASSSGEQGSPDTQYF TGTGCCAGCAGCTCAGGGGAACAGGGTTCGCCAGATACGCAGTATTTT
TRBJ1-1 TRBV10-3 - TRBD1 CAISDWDRGGTEAFF TGTGCCATCAGTGACTGGGACAGGGGAGGGACTGAAGCTTTCTTT
TRBJ1-4 TRBV4-2 - TRBD1 CASSQDRGREKLFF TGTGCCAGCAGCCAGGACAGGGGGCGGGAAAAACTGTTTTTT
TRBJ2-5 TRBV19 - TRBD2 CASSLPVAGQETQYF TGTGCCAGTAGCTTGCCTGTAGCGGGACAAGAGACCCAGTACTTC
TRBJ1-1 TRBV28 once - CASSGISTGQAFF TGTGCCAGCAGTGGTATTAGTACAGGGCAAGCTTTCTTT
TRBJ2-3 TRBV30 - - CAWSLGGGPTDTQYF TGTGCCTGGAGCCTAGGGGGAGGGCCCACAGATACGCAGTATTTT
TRBJ1-1 TRBV11-3 - - CASSLGGLLGNTEAFF TGTGCCAGCAGCTTAGGGGGCCTTCTAGGGAACACTGAAGCTTTCTTT
TRBJ2-1 TRBV11-2 - - CASRGQGNEQFF TGTGCCAGCAGGGGACAAGGAAATGAGCAGTTCTTC
TRBJ2-2 TRBV7-9 - TRBD1 CASSSWDRDGGELFF TGTGCCAGCAGCTCCTGGGACAGGGATGGCGGGGAGCTGTTTTTT
TRBJ2-1 TRBV4-1 - TRBD2 CASSLAGGFNEQFF TGCGCCAGCAGCCTAGCGGGGGGGTTCAATGAGCAGTTCTTC
TRBJ2-7 TRBV13 - TRBD2 CASSTSGSSYEQYF TGTGCCAGCAGCACTAGCGGGAGTTCCTACGAGCAGTACTTC
TRBJ2-7 TRBV27 once TRBD2 CASSDRTSGIYEQYF TGTGCCAGCAGTGACCGGACTAGCGGAATCTACGAGCAGTACTTC
TRBJ1-3 TRBV7-8 - TRBD1 CASSQGALYYQDSGNTIYF TGTGCCAGCAGCCAGGGGGCGTTATATTATCAGGACTCTGGAAACACCATATATTTT
TRBJ2-1 TRBV9 - - CASSRDAAITYNEQFF TGTGCCAGCAGCCGCGACGCAGCGATAACCTACAATGAGCAGTTCTTC
TRBJ2-2 TRBV30 once TRBD1 CAWGQGAGELFF TGTGCCTGGGGACAGGGGGCCGGGGAGCTGTTTTTT
TRBJ2-7 TRBV7-2 - - CASSLVGGVYEQYF TGTGCCAGCAGCTTAGTTGGAGGGGTTTACGAGCAGTACTTC
TRBJ2-4 TRBV4-1 - TRBD2 CASSRLAGGFSAKNIQYF TGCGCCAGCAGCCGACTAGCGGGGGGGTTTTCAGCCAAAAACATTCAGTACTTC
TRBJ1-1 TRBV19 - TRBD1 CASSSRPGTGENTEAFF TGTGCCAGTAGTTCCCGCCCTGGGACAGGGGAGAACACTGAAGCTTTCTTT
TRBJ2-1 TRBV11-2 - - CASSSHSGLGWEQFF TGTGCCAGCAGCTCCCACAGCGGTCTTGGTTGGGAGCAGTTCTTC
TRBJ2-1 TRBV7-6 - TRBD2 CASSRWTRDNEQFF TGTGCCAGCAGCCGTTGGACTAGAGACAATGAGCAGTTCTTC
TRBJ1-3 TRBV30 - - CAWSVAGNTIYF TGTGCCTGGAGTGTCGCGGGAAACACCATATATTTT
TRBJ2-1 TRBV9 once - CASSVDRATDEQFF TGTGCCAGCAGCGTAGATAGAGCTACCGATGAGCAGTTCTTC
TRBJ2-5 TRBV9 - TRBD1 CASSVAQGARETQYF TGTGCCAGCAGCGTAGCACAGGGGGCGCGGGAGACCCAGTACTTC
TRBJ2-2 TRBV11-2 - TRBD1 CASSVRTGGRWKTGELFF TGTGCCAGCAGCGTCAGGACAGGGGGCAGATGGAAAACCGGGGAGCTGTTTTTT
TRBJ2-3 TRBV2 - TRBD2 CASSPGTITDTQYF TGTGCCAGCAGTCCCGGGACTATCACAGATACGCAGTATTTT
TRBJ2-1 TRBV6-5 - - CASSNGGYNEQFF TGTGCCAGCAGCAACGGGGGCTACAATGAGCAGTTCTTC
TRBJ2-5 TRBV28 - - CASSLIGTQYF TGTGCCAGCAGTCTGATCGGGACCCAGTACTTC
TRBJ2-1 TRBV28 - - CASSIRGTAYNEQFF TGTGCCAGCTCAATCCGCGGGACAGCATACAATGAGCAGTTCTTC
TRBJ2-7 TRBV6-6 - TRBD2 CASSYSKRGDTYEQYF TGTGCCAGCAGTTACTCGAAGCGGGGAGATACCTACGAGCAGTACTTC
TRBJ2-7 TRBV4-1 - TRBD1 CASSHGTGSSYEQYF TGCGCCAGCAGCCATGGGACAGGGAGTTCCTACGAGCAGTACTTC
TRBJ2-3 TRBV19 - - CASSIAPGFVTDTQYF TGTGCCAGTAGTATAGCTCCGGGATTCGTCACAGATACGCAGTATTTT
TRBJ2-7 TRBV6-5 few TRBD1 CASRTTGWVYEQYF TGTGCCAGCAGGACGACAGGGTGGGTCTACGAGCAGTACTTC
TRBJ1-5 TRBV9 - TRBD1 CASRAYILTGNDQPQHF TGTGCCAGCAGAGCGTATATCCTGACAGGGAATGATCAGCCCCAGCATTTT
TRBJ2-2 TRBV7-6 - TRBD1 CASSGDRGPYSGELFF TGTGCCAGCAGCGGGGACAGGGGGCCCTACTCCGGGGAGCTGTTTTTT
TRBJ2-4 TRBV11-2 - TRBD1 CASSYGQGQNIQYF TGTGCCAGCAGTTACGGACAGGGGCAAAACATTCAGTACTTC
TRBJ1-2 TRBV25-1 - - CASSDRGWGRFGYTF TGTGCCAGCAGTGATCGGGGTTGGGGGCGTTTCGGCTACACCTTC
TRBJ2-1 TRBV7-8 - TRBD2 CASSLAASGRKNEQFF TGTGCCAGCAGCTTAGCTGCTAGCGGGAGGAAGAATGAGCAGTTCTTC
TRBJ2-7 TRBV19 once - CATEEAYEQYF TGTGCCACCGAGGAGGCCTACGAGCAGTACTTC
TRBJ1-1 TRBV6-5 - TRBD1 CASSYSAGGMDTEAFF TGTGCCAGCAGTTACTCGGCAGGGGGTATGGACACTGAAGCTTTCTTT
TRBJ2-2 TRBV6-5 - - CASSYTPLLGAGELFF TGTGCCAGCAGTTACACCCCTCTCCTCGGGGCCGGGGAGCTGTTTTTT
TRBJ2-7 TRBV12-5 - - CAITFRLPSSYEQYF TGTGCTATTACCTTTCGCCTCCCGAGCTCCTACGAGCAGTACTTC
TRBJ1-6 TRBV5-1 - - CASSRAYPGFIKNSPLHF TGCGCCAGCAGCCGAGCGTATCCGGGTTTCATAAAAAATTCACCCCTCCACTTT
TRBJ2-5 TRBV23-1 - TRBD2 CASSQLGFGTSGGTKETQYF TGCGCCAGCAGTCAATTGGGATTTGGGACTAGCGGGGGTACCAAAGAGACCCAGTACTTC
TRBJ2-3 TRBV11-2 - - CASSPFTGNTDTQYF TGTGCCAGCAGCCCATTCACCGGGAACACAGATACGCAGTATTTT
TRBJ1-1 TRBV5-1 once - CASSFQGSNTEAFF TGCGCCAGCAGCTTCCAGGGATCGAACACTGAAGCTTTCTTT
TRBJ1-5 TRBV12-5 - TRBD1 CASGLVWTGAQPQHF TGTGCTAGTGGTTTGGTGTGGACAGGGGCTCAGCCCCAGCATTTT